Below are 20 T cell receptor beta chains sequenced from a single sample in a study of identical twins. TCRdb used MiXCR to reprocess the 5' RACE reads, holding one entry per CDR3 protein. The sample has around 1.7 million distinct CDR3 sequences; about 32% are singletons. Sequencing was performed on cord blood. Receptors were obtained from a newborn girl in good health.

The chain has TRBV5-4 and TRBJ2-6; 12 bases fit TRBD2. The germline CDR1 and CDR2 sequences are SGHNT and YYREEE (reference sequence). The CDR3 totals 18 residues. J was trimmed by 0 bases and V by 2 bases; bases with no gene match: 3. CDR3 loop: CASSLGLAGYSGANVLTF. CDR3 sequence (DNA): TGTGCCAGCAGCTTAGGACTAGCGGGATACTCTGGGGCCAACGTCCTGACTTTC.

The V gene is TRBV25-1, the J gene TRBJ1-1, with D unclear. Germline V gene lookup returns CDR1 MGHDK and CDR2 SYGVNS. This CDR3 is built from 16 residues. V was trimmed by 2 bases and J by 5 bases, leaving 18 bases between them. The CDR3 region has the DNA TGTGCCAGCAGTGAAGAGATCGTGCCGGGGTATACTGAAGCTTTCTTT. It yields the protein CASSEEIVPGYTEAFF.

The chain joins TRBV20-1 to TRBJ1-6; 12 positions match TRBD1. Germline loops: CDR1 DFQATT, CDR2 SNEGSKA (reference sequence). Trimming cost V 6 bases and J 3 bases; bases outside gene matches: 9. The length of the CDR3 is 17 residues. In nucleotides, the CDR3 is TGCAGTGCAAAGGGACAGGGGGCTTATAACTATAATTCACCCCTCCACTTT. Its translation is CSAKGQGAYNYNSPLHF.

This clonotype was picked up a small number of times. The chain recombines TRBV20-1 with TRBJ1-6, with D maybe TRBD1 (5 bases). V was pared by 0 bases and J by 2 bases, with 11 bases between. This CDR3 region has 16 residues. CDR1 is DFQATT and CDR2 is SNEGSKA in the germline V gene (reference sequence). CDR3 DNA sequence: TGCAGTGCTAGAGATCGGCAGGGCCCCTATAATTCACCCCTCCACTTT. Encoded protein: CSARDRQGPYNSPLHF.

The rearrangement links TRBV20-1 to TRBJ1-1; no definite D call. CDR1 DFQATT and CDR2 SNEGSKA come from the germline V gene (reference sequence). Trimming took 1 base from V and 10 from J, leaving 10 bases between them. The length of the CDR3 is 11 residues. CDR3 nucleotides: TGCAGTGCTAGAGTCCCGCGTGGAGCTTTCTTT. Translating gives CSARVPRGAFF.

This clonotype was counted only a few times. The V call is TRBV4-1, the J call TRBJ2-3; TRBD2 is a possible D gene (5 bases). V lost 1 base and J lost 5, with 10 bases in between. Germline loops: CDR1 MGHRA, CDR2 YSYEKL. CDR3 size: 14 residues. In nucleotides, the CDR3 is TGCGCCAGCAGCCAAGCGGGGAAAGTAGATACGCAGTATTTT. It translates to CASSQAGKVDTQYF.

In this sample, this clonotype turned up a few times. This chain connects TRBV5-1 to TRBJ2-4, with 10 bases fitting TRBD2. Germline V lookup: CDR1 SGHRS, CDR2 YFSETQ. The CDR3 runs to 13 residues. After removal of 4 bases from V and 8 bases from J, the junction contained 3 bases not matched to a gene. The CDR3 DNA follows: TGCGCCAGCAGCCCAGGACTAGCGGACATTCAGTACTTC. It codes for CASSPGLADIQYF. The complete variable domain, with remaining parts taken from reference TRBV5-1 and TRBJ2-4, reads KAGVTQTPRYLIKTRGQQVTLSCSPISGHRSVSWYQQTPGQGLQFLFEYFSETQRNKGNFPGRFSGRQFSNSRSEMNVSTLELGDSALYLCASSPGLADIQYFGAGTRLSVL.

Comment on this clonotype: The junction shows a germline mismatch at one end, possibly a read error. V gene TRBV28 combines with J gene TRBJ2-1; maybe TRBD1 (5 bases). Germline lookup yields CDR1 MDHEN and CDR2 SYDVKM. This CDR3 has 15 amino acids. As DNA, the CDR3 is TGTGCCGGCAGTTCCAGGGTAACGAGCTACAATGAGCAGTTCTTC. This codes for CAGSSRVTSYNEQFF.

This clonotype appeared a few times. The chain carries TRBV3-1 and TRBJ2-7; 7 bases map to TRBD2. CDR1 and CDR2 from the germline V gene are LGHDT and YNNKEL (reference sequence). V trimming: 0 bases; J trimming: 0 bases; junction bases outside the gene matches: 5. The CDR3 is 16 amino acids. The DNA for the CDR3 is TGTGCCAGCAGCCAAGAGGGCGGGGGAAGCTCCTACGAGCAGTACTTC. This gives the protein CASSQEGGGSSYEQYF.

This chain links TRBV7-9 with TRBJ2-5; possible D gene TRBD2, 5 bases. CDR1 SEHNR and CDR2 FQNEAQ come from the germline V gene (reference sequence). V was trimmed by 1 base and J by 1 base, leaving 10 bases between them. The CDR3 has 15 residues. CDR3: CASSLDGLAQETQYF. Written as DNA, the CDR3 is TGTGCCAGCAGCTTAGACGGTCTAGCCCAAGAGACCCAGTACTTC.

The V call is TRBV9, the J call TRBJ2-3, with TRBD2 as a possible D gene (5 bases). Looked up from germline, CDR1 is SGDLS and CDR2 is YYNGEE. V lost 0 bases, J lost 0 bases, and 11 bases lay in between. The CDR3 spans 16 residues. CDR3: CASSVDEGSSTDTQYF. CDR3 bases: TGTGCCAGCAGCGTAGATGAGGGATCCAGCACAGATACGCAGTATTTT.

This clonotype was detected only a few times. The genes are TRBV28 and TRBJ1-6; 7 positions match TRBD1. Germline V gives CDR1 MDHEN, CDR2 SYDVKM. CDR3 length: 15 amino acids. The J segment lost 7 bases and the V segment lost 6 bases, leaving 9 bases of the junction unmatched. The CDR3 DNA follows: TGTGCCAGCAGGCCCTCGGAGGGGGCGAATTCACCCCTCCACTTT. Translating gives CASRPSEGANSPLHF.

In this sample, this clonotype turned up a few times. The gene calls are TRBV7-2 and TRBJ2-3, with 7 positions matching TRBD2. With 1 base clipped from V and 3 bases from J, the junction kept 10 bases outside the gene matches. Per germline, CDR1 SGHTA and CDR2 FQGNSA. The CDR3 sequence is 17 residues long. The DNA of the CDR3 is TGTGCCAGCAGCTTAGTCCCGAGGACTAGGGGTACAGATACGCAGTATTTT. This translates into CASSLVPRTRGTDTQYF.

The chain links TRBV9 to TRBJ2-3, with 8 bases lining up with TRBD1. Looked up from germline, CDR1 is SGDLS and CDR2 is YYNGEE. With 0 bases clipped from V and 9 bases from J, the junction kept 3 bases outside the gene matches. The CDR3 contains 13 residues. CDR3 sequence reads: CASSVVQGATQYF. In DNA, the CDR3 is TGTGCCAGCAGCGTAGTCCAGGGGGCCACGCAGTATTTT.

The rearrangement links TRBV7-9 to TRBJ2-1; no clear D. Germline CDR1 SEHNR, CDR2 FQNEAQ (reference sequence). Trimming removed 1 base at V and 8 bases at J, with 9 bases between. The CDR3 sequence is 13 residues long. The CDR3 DNA sequence: TGTGCCAGCAGCTTAGGTTCTAGTGATGAGCAGTTCTTC. This translates into CASSLGSSDEQFF.

This clonotype was observed at least ten times. J is TRBJ2-5 and V is TRBV29-1; D gene unclear. V was pared by 3 bases and J by 5 bases, with 4 bases between. The CDR3 spans 10 residues. Germline lookup yields CDR1 SQVTM and CDR2 ANQGSEA. The CDR3 DNA follows: TGCAGCGTTGACAGGGAGACCCAGTACTTC. Translation gives CSVDRETQYF.

This clonotype was seen more than once but under ten times. This sequence joins TRBV20-1 and TRBJ2-1; 12 bases align to TRBD2. Germline values: CDR1 DFQATT, CDR2 SNEGSKA (reference sequence). The length of the CDR3 is 14 residues. Here the CDR3 DNA reads TGCAGCGTCCCTAGCGGGGGGGCCGGGAATGAGCAGTTCTTC. The encoded protein is CSVPSGGAGNEQFF.

The chain couples TRBV18 to TRBJ2-5; D remains ambiguous. The V end lost 1 base, the J end lost 2 bases, and 23 bases lay between the germline ends. The V gene's germline CDR1 is KGHSH and CDR2 LQKENI. The CDR3 is made up of 19 amino acids. The CDR3: CASSPRRAPLIRLQETQYF. DNA for the CDR3: TGTGCCAGCTCACCACGAAGGGCTCCGCTTATACGCCTTCAAGAGACCCAGTACTTC.

This clonotype appeared a few times. The chain links TRBV20-1 to TRBJ2-7; no firm D call. Germline CDR1 and CDR2: DFQATT and SNEGSKA (reference sequence). V was trimmed by 6 bases and J by 7 bases, leaving 10 bases between them. The CDR3 is 10 residues long. CDR3 region: CSAALGEQYF. The CDR3 DNA reads TGCAGTGCCGCCCTAGGAGAGCAGTACTTC.

This clonotype was picked up a small number of times. The chain employs TRBV20-1 and TRBJ1-2; D is ambiguous. With 3 bases removed from V and 9 bases from J, the gap between germline ends came to 17 bases. This CDR3 spans 13 amino acids. Germline V lookup: CDR1 DFQATT, CDR2 SNEGSKA (reference sequence). The DNA for the CDR3 is TGCAGTGCTAGGCCGGGTCCATTAGGGCGCTACACCTTC. This translates into CSARPGPLGRYTF.